This TCR beta chain was observed in a study of OX40 agonist ivuxolimab in advanced cancers. Background on the study: The group had a mean age of about 60 years, ranged from about 20 to 85, and was less than 85% male. Study-level points and caveats: What antigens the expanded peripheral T cells recognized was never established.

The CDR3 spans 14 residues. V was pared by 5 bases and J by 6 bases, with 1 base of the junction left unmatched. The V gene's germline CDR1 is LNHDA and CDR2 SQIVND (reference sequence). Comment on this clone: Its antigen is undetermined.

Profiling relied on immunoSEQ multiplex PCR, and the TCRdb table lists in-frame clones only, not all of them. The sample consists of nearly 65,000 clones, over 80% of them appearing once. Source: CD4+ or CD8+ T cells sorted from blood, taken in a trial of the OX40 agonist ivuxolimab. This chain connects TRBV19 to TRBJ2-2; 12 bases align to TRBD1. The clonotype originates from an adult with an advanced solid tumor such as melanoma, head and neck, liver or kidney cancer. The CDR3 bases are TGTGCCAGTAGTTGGGACAGGGGGCCCGGGGAGCTGTTTTTT. This codes for CASSWDRGPGELFF.